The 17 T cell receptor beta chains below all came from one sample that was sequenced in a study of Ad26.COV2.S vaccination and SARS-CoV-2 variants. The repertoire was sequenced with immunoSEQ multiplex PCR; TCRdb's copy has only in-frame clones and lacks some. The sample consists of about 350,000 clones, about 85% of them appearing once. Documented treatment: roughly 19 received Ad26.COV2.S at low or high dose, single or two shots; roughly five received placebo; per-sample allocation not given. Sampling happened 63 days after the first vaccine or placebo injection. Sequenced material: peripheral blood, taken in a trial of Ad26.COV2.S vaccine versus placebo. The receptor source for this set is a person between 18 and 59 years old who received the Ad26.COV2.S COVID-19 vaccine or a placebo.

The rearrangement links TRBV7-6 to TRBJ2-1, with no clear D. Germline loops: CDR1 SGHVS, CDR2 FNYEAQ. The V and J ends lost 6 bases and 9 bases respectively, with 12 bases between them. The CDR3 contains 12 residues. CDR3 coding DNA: TGTGCCAGCAGTTCTCTCGGCGCTGAGCAGTTCTTC. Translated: CASSSLGAEQFF.

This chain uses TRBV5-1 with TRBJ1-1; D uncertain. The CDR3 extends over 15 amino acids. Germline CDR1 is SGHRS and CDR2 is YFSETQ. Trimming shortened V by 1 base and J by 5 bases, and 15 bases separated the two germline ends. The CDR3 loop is CASSLRSQPGTEAFF. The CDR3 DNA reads TGCGCCAGCAGCTTGCGATCACAACCCGGTACTGAAGCTTTCTTT.

The CDR3 nucleotides are TGTGCCAGCAGAGAAAGGGAAACGGGGGAAAAACTGTTTTTT. Protein sequence: CASRERETGEKLFF. The chain is built from TRBV25-1 and TRBJ1-4; D gene unclear. The CDR3 consists of 14 residues. Germline lookup yields CDR1 MGHDK and CDR2 SYGVNS. V was clipped by 6 bases and J by 8 bases, with 16 bases between them.

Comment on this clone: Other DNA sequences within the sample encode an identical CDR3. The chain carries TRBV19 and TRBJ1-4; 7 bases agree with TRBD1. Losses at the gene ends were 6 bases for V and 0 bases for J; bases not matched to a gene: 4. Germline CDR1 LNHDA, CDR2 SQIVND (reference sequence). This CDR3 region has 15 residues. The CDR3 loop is CASSPGTATNEKLFF. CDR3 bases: TGTGCCAGTAGCCCTGGGACAGCAACTAATGAAAAACTGTTTTTT. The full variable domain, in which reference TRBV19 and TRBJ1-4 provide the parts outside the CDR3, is DGGITQSPKYLFRKEGQNVTLSCEQNLNHDAMYWYRQDPGQGLRLIYYSQIVNDFQKGDIAEGYSVSREKKESFPLTVTSAQKNPTAFYLCASSPGTATNEKLFFGSGTQLSVL.

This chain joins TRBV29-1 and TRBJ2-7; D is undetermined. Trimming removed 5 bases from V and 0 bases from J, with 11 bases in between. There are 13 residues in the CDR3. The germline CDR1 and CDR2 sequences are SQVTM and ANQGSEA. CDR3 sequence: CSVTNQSSYEQYF. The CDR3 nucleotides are TGCAGCGTTACTAACCAAAGCTCCTACGAGCAGTACTTC.

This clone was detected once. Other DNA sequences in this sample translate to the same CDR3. The CDR3 coding sequence is TGCGCCAGCAGCCCAAGGACGGGAAACACTGAAGCTTTCTTT. The encoded protein is CASSPRTGNTEAFF. The V gene is TRBV5-1, the J gene TRBJ1-1, with D unclear. Trimming pared 4 bases from V and 2 bases from J, leaving 12 bases between. The CDR3 contains 14 residues. Germline CDR1 and CDR2: SGHRS and YFSETQ.

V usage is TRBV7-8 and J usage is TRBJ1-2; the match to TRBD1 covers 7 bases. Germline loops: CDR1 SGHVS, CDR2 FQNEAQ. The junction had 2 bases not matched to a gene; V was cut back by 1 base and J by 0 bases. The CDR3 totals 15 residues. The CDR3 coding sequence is TGTGCCAGCAGCTTAGTCCAGGGGGCTAACTATGGCTACACCTTC. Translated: CASSLVQGANYGYTF. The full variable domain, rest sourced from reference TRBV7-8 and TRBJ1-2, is GAGVSQSPRYKVAKRGQDVALRCDPISGHVSLFWYQQALGQGPEFLTYFQNEAQLDKSGLPSDRFFAERPEGSVSTLKIQRTQQEDSAVYLCASSLVQGANYGYTFGSGTRLTVV.

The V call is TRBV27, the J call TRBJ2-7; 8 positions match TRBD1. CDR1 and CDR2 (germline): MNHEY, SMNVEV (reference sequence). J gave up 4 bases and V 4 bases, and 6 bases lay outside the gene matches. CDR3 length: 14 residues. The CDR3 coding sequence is TGTGCCAGCAGTTGGGCAGGGGGCGGTTACGAGCAGTACTTC. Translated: CASSWAGGGYEQYF.

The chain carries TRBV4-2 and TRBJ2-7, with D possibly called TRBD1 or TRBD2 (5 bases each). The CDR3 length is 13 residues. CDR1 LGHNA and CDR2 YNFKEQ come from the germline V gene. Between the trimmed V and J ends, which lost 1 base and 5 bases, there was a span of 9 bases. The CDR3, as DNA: TGTGCCAGCAGCCAAGTTCGGGGCAACGAGCAGTACTTC. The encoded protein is CASSQVRGNEQYF.

CDR3 in amino acids: CASSQTQGAYNEQFF. As DNA, the CDR3 is TGTGCCAGCAGCCAAACTCAGGGGGCCTACAATGAGCAGTTCTTC. This chain links TRBV3-1 (or the pseudogene TRBV3-2) with TRBJ2-1; 7 nucleotides match TRBD1. The CDR3 has 15 residues. The V gene end was trimmed by 2 bases and the J gene end by 2 bases; junction bases not matched to a gene: 3. Germline V lookup: CDR1 LGHDT, CDR2 YNNKEL (reference sequence).

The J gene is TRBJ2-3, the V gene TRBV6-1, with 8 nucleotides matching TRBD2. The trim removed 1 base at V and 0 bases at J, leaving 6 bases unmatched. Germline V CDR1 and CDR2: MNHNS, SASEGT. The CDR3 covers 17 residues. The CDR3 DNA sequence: TGTGCCAGCAGTGAAGTCGGGGGGGAGCCCAGCACAGATACGCAGTATTTT. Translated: CASSEVGGEPSTDTQYF.

The CDR3 DNA reads as TGTGCCAGCAGTCCGACAGGGTTTCGCAATCAGCCCCAGCATTTT. It is translated as CASSPTGFRNQPQHF. The chain has TRBV6-5 and TRBJ1-5, with 7 bases matching TRBD1. The germline V gene has CDR1 MNHEY and CDR2 SVGAGI. V lost 5 bases, J lost 2 bases, and 6 bases stayed unmatched. The CDR3 covers 15 residues.

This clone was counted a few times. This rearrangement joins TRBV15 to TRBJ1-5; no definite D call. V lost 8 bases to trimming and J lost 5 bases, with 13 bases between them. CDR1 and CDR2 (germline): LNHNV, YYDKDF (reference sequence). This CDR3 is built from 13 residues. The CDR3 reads CATATYGDQPQHF. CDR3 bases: TGTGCCACCGCCACCTACGGGGATCAGCCCCAGCATTTT. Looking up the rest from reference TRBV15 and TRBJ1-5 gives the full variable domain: DAMVIQNPRYQVTQFGKPVTLSCSQTLNHNVMYWYQQKSSQAPKLLFHYYDKDFNNEADTPDNFQSRRPNTSFCFLDIRSPGLGDTAMYLCATATYGDQPQHFGDGTRLSIL.

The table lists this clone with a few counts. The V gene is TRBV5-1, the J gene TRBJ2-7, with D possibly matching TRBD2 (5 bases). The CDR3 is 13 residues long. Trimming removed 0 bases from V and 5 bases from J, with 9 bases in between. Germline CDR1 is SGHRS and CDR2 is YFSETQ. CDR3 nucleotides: TGCGCCAGCAGCTTGGGTCACGGGGACGAGCAGTACTTC. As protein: CASSLGHGDEQYF.

In DNA form, the CDR3 reads TGCGCCAGCAGGAGAACTAGCGGGGGCACAGATACGCAGTATTTT. It encodes CASRRTSGGTDTQYF. The V gene is TRBV5-1, the J gene TRBJ2-3, with TRBD2 matching 10 bases. The V and J ends lost 5 bases and 1 base, in that order; junction bases with no gene match: 4. The CDR3 sequence is 15 residues long. Germline CDR1 SGHRS, CDR2 YFSETQ.

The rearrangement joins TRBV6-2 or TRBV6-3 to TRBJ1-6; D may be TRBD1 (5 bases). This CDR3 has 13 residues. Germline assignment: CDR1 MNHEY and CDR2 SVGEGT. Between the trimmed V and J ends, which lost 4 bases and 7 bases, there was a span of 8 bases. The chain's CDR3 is CASSWDGNSPLHF. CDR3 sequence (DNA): TGTGCCAGCAGTTGGGACGGGAATTCACCCCTCCACTTT.

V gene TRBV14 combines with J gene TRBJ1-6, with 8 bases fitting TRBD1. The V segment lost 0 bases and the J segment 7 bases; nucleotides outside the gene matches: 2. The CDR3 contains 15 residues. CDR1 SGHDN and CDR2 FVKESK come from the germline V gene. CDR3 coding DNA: TGTGCCAGCAGCCAAGAGAGGACAGGGAATTCACCCCTCCACTTT. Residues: CASSQERTGNSPLHF.